The 14 T cell receptor beta chains below all came from one sample that was sequenced in a study of blood T cell repertoires in COVID-19. Data came from immunoSEQ multiplex PCR; TCRdb stores just in-frame clones and leaves some out. The top ten clones hold 10% of a sample with around 390,000 clones, just under 90% of them seen once. The material sequenced was PBMCs or T cells enriched from blood (not recorded which). Every receptor here comes from a woman between 45 and 65 years old who had recovered from COVID-19.

Only a few counts were recorded for this clone. The chain links TRBV2 to TRBJ1-3; 10 nucleotides line up with TRBD1. Germline CDR1 SNHLY, CDR2 FYNNEI. V shed 7 bases and J 4 bases; nucleotides not matched to a gene: 10. The CDR3 sequence is 16 residues long. This chain's CDR3 is CASTSYDRGQGNTIYF. The CDR3 nucleotides read TGTGCCAGCACCTCTTATGACAGGGGGCAAGGAAACACCATATATTTT. Drawing the rest from reference TRBV2 and TRBJ1-3, the complete variable domain is EPEVTQTPSHQVTQMGQEVILRCVPISNHLYFYWYRQILGQKVEFLVSFYNNEISEKSEIFDDQFSVERPDGSNFTLKIRSTKLEDSAMYFCASTSYDRGQGNTIYFGEGSWLTVV.

The rearrangement uses TRBV12-3 or TRBV12-4 and TRBJ1-2; D remains unclear. V shed 3 bases and J shed 8 bases, with 13 bases lying between them. The CDR3 consists of 13 residues. The CDR3, as DNA: TGTGCCAGCAGTTTGTGGGGAGGTGAGGGCTACACCTTC. Translating it yields CASSLWGGEGYTF.

The V and J genes are TRBV11-1 and TRBJ2-3; tentative D call: TRBD1 (5 bases). Deletions cut 4 bases from V and 5 bases from J, with 10 bases between. This CDR3 has 13 residues. Germline values: CDR1 SGHAT, CDR2 FQDESV (reference sequence). The CDR3 bases are TGTGCCAGCAGCTCCGGACACCAAGATACGCAGTATTTT. Translating gives CASSSGHQDTQYF.

The chain is built from TRBV5-1 and TRBJ2-7; D may be TRBD1 (6 bases). This CDR3 region has 15 residues. The V and J ends lost 4 bases and 3 bases respectively, with 17 bases between them. CDR1 is SGHRS and CDR2 is YFSETQ in the germline V gene. The CDR3 bases are TGCGCCAGCAGCCCAGGACAGATTGCTAACTACGAGCAGTACTTC. Encoded protein: CASSPGQIANYEQYF.

The genes are TRBV11-2 and TRBJ2-7; D gene uncertain. CDR3 size: 16 residues. In germline, CDR1 is SGHAT, CDR2 FQNNGV. Trimming took 5 bases from V and 2 from J, leaving 19 bases between them. CDR3 residues: CASSQSNGVITYEQYF. The CDR3 bases are TGTGCCAGCAGCCAAAGCAACGGAGTGATTACCTACGAGCAGTACTTC.

The chain recombines TRBV28 with TRBJ1-2; 9 nucleotides agree with TRBD1. Losses at the gene ends were 6 bases for V and 0 bases for J; bases not matched to a gene: 5. In germline, CDR1 is MDHEN, CDR2 SYDVKM. This CDR3 has 15 amino acids. The CDR3 DNA sequence: TGTGCCAGCAGACAGGGGGCCATCTCTAACTATGGCTACACCTTC. It encodes CASRQGAISNYGYTF.

In this sample, this clone turned up a few times. The chain employs TRBV11-2 and TRBJ2-7, with 8 bases identical to TRBD1. CDR3 length: 15 amino acids. The germline gives CDR1 SGHAT, CDR2 FQNNGV. V shed 1 base, J shed 2 bases, and the junction held 4 bases outside the gene matches. CDR3 amino acids: CASSLGGTGAYEQYF. The CDR3 coding sequence is TGTGCCAGCAGCTTAGGGGGGACAGGTGCCTACGAGCAGTACTTC. The full variable domain, its missing parts supplied by reference TRBV11-2 and TRBJ2-7, is EAGVAQSPRYKIIEKRQSVAFWCNPISGHATLYWYQQILGQGPKLLIQFQNNGVVDDSQLPKDRFSAERLKGVDSTLKIQPAKLEDSAVYLCASSLGGTGAYEQYFGPGTRLTVT.

The CDR3 DNA reads TGTGCCATCAGTGGGGTAGCGGGGACCACAGATACGCAGTATTTT. Its protein is CAISGVAGTTDTQYF. The rearrangement uses TRBV10-3 and TRBJ2-3; TRBD2 aligns across 8 bases. V gave up 4 bases and J gave up 2 bases; unmatched junction bases: 5. This CDR3 is 15 amino acids long. The germline V gene encodes CDR1 ENHRY and CDR2 SYGVKD.

This chain links TRBV6-4 with TRBJ2-1, with D possibly being TRBD2 (5 bases). The CDR3 is 14 residues long. Trimming removed 0 bases at V and 10 bases at J, with 13 bases between. Germline-derived CDR1 and CDR2 are MRHNA and SNTAGT. The CDR3 here is CASSDSNLAGEQFF. The CDR3 nucleotides read TGTGCCAGCAGTGACTCGAACCTGGCGGGCGAGCAGTTCTTC.

This clone was recorded only once. CDR3 DNA: TGCGCCAGCAGTCTTACCGGTGAGGGCCGCTATGGCTACACCTTC. It encodes CASSLTGEGRYGYTF. This sequence joins TRBV4-1 and TRBJ1-2; D is unresolved. Trimming took off 6 bases at V and 4 bases at J, with 18 bases between the two ends. This CDR3 has 15 residues. Germline V gene data show CDR1 as MGHRA and CDR2 as YSYEKL.

The chain has TRBV2 and TRBJ1-6, with D perhaps TRBD1 (5 bases). The V end was cut by 5 bases, the J end by 9 bases, with 14 bases between. Germline V gene sequence: CDR1 SNHLY, CDR2 FYNNEI. The CDR3 totals 14 residues. The CDR3 loop reads CASSSPGSPSPLHF. The CDR3 region has the DNA TGTGCCAGCAGTAGTCCAGGGTCTCCTTCACCCCTCCACTTT.

Details on this clone: The sample carries other DNA sequences with the same CDR3. V and J are TRBV18 and TRBJ1-1; 11 bases match TRBD1. V dropped 4 bases and J dropped 5; count of bases not matched to a gene: 3. CDR3 length: 14 residues. Looked up from germline, CDR1 is KGHSH and CDR2 is LQKENI. The CDR3 sequence is CASSQGQGGTEAFF. In DNA, the CDR3 is TGTGCCAGCTCACAGGGACAGGGGGGGACTGAAGCTTTCTTT.

CDR3 amino acids: CASSTSYEQYF. The CDR3 nucleotides are TGTGCCAGCAGTACCAGTTACGAGCAGTACTTC. This chain uses TRBV28 with TRBJ2-7; D is ambiguous. Germline-derived CDR1 and CDR2 are MDHEN and SYDVKM. The CDR3 covers 11 residues. V lost 5 bases and J lost 4, with 6 bases in between.

The chain links TRBV10-3 to TRBJ1-5; 11 nucleotides match TRBD1. In germline, CDR1 is ENHRY, CDR2 SYGVKD. V was pared by 6 bases and J by 2 bases, with 12 bases of the junction left unmatched. CDR3 length: 18 residues. CDR3 protein: CAIRSGGQGDDGNQPQHF. The CDR3 nucleotides read TGTGCCATCAGATCGGGGGGACAGGGGGATGATGGCAATCAGCCCCAGCATTTT.